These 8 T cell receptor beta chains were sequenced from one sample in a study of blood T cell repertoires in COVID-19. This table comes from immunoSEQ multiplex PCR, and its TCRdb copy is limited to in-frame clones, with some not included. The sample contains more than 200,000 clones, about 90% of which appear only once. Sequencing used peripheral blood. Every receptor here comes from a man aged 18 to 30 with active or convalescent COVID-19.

The CDR3 DNA is TGTGCCAGCAGCTTAGTTTACTCGTCCTACGAGCAGTACTTC. Its protein is CASSLVYSSYEQYF. This chain links TRBV7-8 with TRBJ2-7; no definite D call. Germline V gene lookup returns CDR1 SGHVS and CDR2 FQNEAQ. The CDR3 loop spans 14 amino acids. The germline V and J ends were trimmed by 1 base and 1 base, with 8 bases remaining between them.

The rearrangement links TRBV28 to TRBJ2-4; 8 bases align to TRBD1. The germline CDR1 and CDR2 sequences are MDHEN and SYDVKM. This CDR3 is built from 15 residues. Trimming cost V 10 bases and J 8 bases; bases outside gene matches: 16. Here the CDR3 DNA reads TGTGCCACCCATCAAGACAGGGGCCTGGGTGACATTCAGTACTTC. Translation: CATHQDRGLGDIQYF.

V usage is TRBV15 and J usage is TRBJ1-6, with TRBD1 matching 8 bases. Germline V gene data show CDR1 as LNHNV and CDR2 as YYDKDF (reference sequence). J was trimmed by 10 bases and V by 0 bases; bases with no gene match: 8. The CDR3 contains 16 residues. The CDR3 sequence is CATSRDRQGAGSPLHF. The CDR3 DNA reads TGTGCCACCAGCAGAGATCGGCAGGGGGCTGGATCACCCCTCCACTTT.

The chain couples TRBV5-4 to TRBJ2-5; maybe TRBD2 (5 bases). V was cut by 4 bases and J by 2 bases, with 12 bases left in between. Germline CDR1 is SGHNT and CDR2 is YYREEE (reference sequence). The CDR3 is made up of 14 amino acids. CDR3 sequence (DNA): TGTGCCAGCAGCCTAGCCGGGTTTCAAGAGACCCAGTACTTC. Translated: CASSLAGFQETQYF.

The CDR3 loop reads CASSHTKTGPGSPLHF. CDR3 DNA: TGCGCCAGCAGCCACACAAAGACAGGGCCGGGGTCACCCCTCCACTTT. The rearrangement links TRBV5-1 to TRBJ1-6; TRBD1 matches at 7 bases. V shed 4 bases, J shed 10 bases, and the junction held 14 bases outside the gene matches. The CDR3 has 16 residues. CDR1 is SGHRS and CDR2 is YFSETQ in the germline V gene.

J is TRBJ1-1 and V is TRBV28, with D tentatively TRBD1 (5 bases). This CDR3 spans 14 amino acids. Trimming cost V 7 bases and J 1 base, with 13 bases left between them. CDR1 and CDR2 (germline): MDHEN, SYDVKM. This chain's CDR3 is CASMIGAANTEAFF. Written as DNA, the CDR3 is TGTGCCAGCATGATAGGGGCGGCGAACACTGAAGCTTTCTTT.

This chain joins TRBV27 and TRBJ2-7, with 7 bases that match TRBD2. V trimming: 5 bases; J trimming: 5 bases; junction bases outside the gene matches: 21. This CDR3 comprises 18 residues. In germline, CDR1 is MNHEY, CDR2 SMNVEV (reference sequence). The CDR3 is CASSPPQRTRPLGDEQYF. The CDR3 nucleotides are TGTGCCAGCAGTCCCCCCCAAAGGACTAGGCCCCTCGGGGACGAGCAGTACTTC.

The CDR3 region is CASSRTENTEAFF. CDR3 nucleotides: TGTGCCAGCAGCAGGACAGAGAACACTGAAGCTTTCTTT. V is TRBV5-6 and J is TRBJ1-1; D may be TRBD1 (6 bases). Germline lookup yields CDR1 SGHDT and CDR2 YYEEEE. The CDR3 consists of 13 residues. The V gene lost 4 bases and the J gene lost 1 base, with 8 bases spanning the gap.